The sequence of this TCR beta chain was determined in a study of blood T cell repertoires in COVID-19 (dated by TCRdb to about 2020). The study in broad terms: Samples covering the acute and convalescent phases of COVID-19 were provided by collaborators in the United States, Italy and Spain. Samples were obtained from the ongoing ImmuneRACE study (first 160 participants) and from 1,254 subjects provided by 6 global collaborators. The material from the prospective study consisted of cDNA or gDNA derived from T cells, B-cell-depleted T cells, or PBMCs. HLA class I and class II types, where available, came from metadata supplied by the sample provider rather than from assay-based typing. The repertoires were released in a freely available public database intended as a resource for research on the immune response to SARS-CoV-2. The dataset comprised deeply sampled blood TCRbeta repertoires from subjects exposed to, actively infected with, or recovered from COVID-19. Nearly every sample came with metadata listing a de-identified subject ID, COVID-19 status, age in years and sex.

The germline V gene (reference sequence) supplies CDR1 DFQATT and CDR2 SNEGSKA. The CDR3 runs 11 amino acids, cysteine and phenylalanine included. The CDR3 DNA has 33 bases and is translated from base 1. Deletion took 6 bases off V and 6 bases off J, with a span of 8 bases between the germline ends. The immunoSEQ Assay, a bias-controlled multiplex PCR, was used to amplify TCRbeta CDR3 regions from genomic DNA. In the original analysis: Within the assay, amplification of reference gene primers was used to estimate how many nucleated cells each sample contained. To quantify the absolute abundance of each unique TCRbeta CDR3 rearrangement, sequence reads were collapsed and filtered. Productive Simpson clonality was computed per sample as the square root of Simpson's diversity index over productive rearrangements. In TCRdb, the immuneACCESS table is reduced to in-frame sequences with V and J assigned. These tables do not hold every clone; where another copy was compared, an unresolved V gene accounts for under half, and the others remain unexplained. V and J calls and clone size are as listed in that table; D and trimming were resolved from the DNA. A total of tens of thousands of clones appear in this sample, around 77% of them only once. The ten largest make up around 2% of the sample.

One collaborating source in Seattle enrolled patients during active infection and followed them longitudinally through the course of disease. Each collaborating institution followed its own protocols to collect whole blood in K2EDTA tubes. For TCRbeta analysis, collaborators shipped samples in one of three forms: frozen whole blood, isolated PBMCs, or DNA extracted from either of those sample types. The paper's findings and limits, for the study overall: The amount of clinical and demographic metadata varied by source and participant and was provided uncurated.

On this clone: Its antigen is not yet known. It has no much larger one-base neighbor in the sample; base qualities were not kept.

The sequencing sample was made of peripheral blood. This TCR was sampled from a man between 65 and 85 years old with COVID-19, enrolled during active disease. The chain links TRBV20-1 with TRBJ1-4; no D gene can be assigned with confidence. The bases read TGCAGTGCGGCGAGGGATGAAAAACTGTTTTTT. It specifies CSAARDEKLFF.